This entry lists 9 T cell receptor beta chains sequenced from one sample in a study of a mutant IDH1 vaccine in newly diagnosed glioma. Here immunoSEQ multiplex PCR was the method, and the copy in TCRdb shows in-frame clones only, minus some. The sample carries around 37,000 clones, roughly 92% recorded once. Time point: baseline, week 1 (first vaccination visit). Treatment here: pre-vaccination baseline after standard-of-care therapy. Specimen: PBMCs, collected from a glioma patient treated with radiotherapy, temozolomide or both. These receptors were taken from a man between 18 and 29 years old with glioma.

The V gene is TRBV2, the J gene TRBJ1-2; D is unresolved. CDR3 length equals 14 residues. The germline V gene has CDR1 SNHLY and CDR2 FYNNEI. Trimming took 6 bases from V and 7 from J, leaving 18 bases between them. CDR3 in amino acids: CASRAGDVPGGYTF. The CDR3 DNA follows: TGTGCCAGCAGAGCCGGGGATGTTCCGGGTGGCTACACCTTC.

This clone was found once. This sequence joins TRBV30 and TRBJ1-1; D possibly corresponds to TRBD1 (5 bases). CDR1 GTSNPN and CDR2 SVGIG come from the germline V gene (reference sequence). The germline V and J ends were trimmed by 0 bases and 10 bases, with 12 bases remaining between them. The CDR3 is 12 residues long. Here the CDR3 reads CAWSVRQLRAFF. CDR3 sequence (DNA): TGTGCCTGGAGTGTACGACAGCTTAGAGCTTTCTTT.

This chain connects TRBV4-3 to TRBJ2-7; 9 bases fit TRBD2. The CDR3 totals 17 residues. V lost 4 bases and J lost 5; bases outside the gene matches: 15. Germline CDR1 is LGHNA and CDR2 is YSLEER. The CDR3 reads CASSPAPVAGGPDEQYF. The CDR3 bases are TGCGCCAGCAGCCCCGCCCCTGTCGCGGGAGGGCCCGACGAGCAGTACTTC.

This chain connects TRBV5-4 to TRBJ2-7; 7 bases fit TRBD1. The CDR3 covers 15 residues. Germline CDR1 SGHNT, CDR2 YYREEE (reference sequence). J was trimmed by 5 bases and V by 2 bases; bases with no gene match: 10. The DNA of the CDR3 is TGTGCCAGCAGCTTAGGGGGCCCCATGGGCAACGAGCAGTACTTC. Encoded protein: CASSLGGPMGNEQYF.

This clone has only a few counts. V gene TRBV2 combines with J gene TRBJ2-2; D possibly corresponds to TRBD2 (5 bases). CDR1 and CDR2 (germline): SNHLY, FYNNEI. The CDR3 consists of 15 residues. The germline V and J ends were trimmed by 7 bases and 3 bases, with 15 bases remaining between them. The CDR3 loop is CASMMDGGHTGELFF. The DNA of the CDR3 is TGTGCCAGCATGATGGACGGAGGACACACCGGGGAGCTGTTTTTT.

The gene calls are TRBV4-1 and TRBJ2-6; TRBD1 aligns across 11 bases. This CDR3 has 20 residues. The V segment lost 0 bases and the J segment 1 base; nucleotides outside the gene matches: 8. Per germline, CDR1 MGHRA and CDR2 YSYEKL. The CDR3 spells CASSQDKGTGGRSGANVLTF. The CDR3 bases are TGCGCCAGCAGCCAAGATAAAGGGACAGGGGGGAGATCTGGGGCCAACGTCCTGACTTTC.

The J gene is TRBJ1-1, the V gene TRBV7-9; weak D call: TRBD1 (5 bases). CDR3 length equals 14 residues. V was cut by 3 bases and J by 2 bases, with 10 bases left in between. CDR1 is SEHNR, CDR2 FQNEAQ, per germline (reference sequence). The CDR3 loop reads CASSFRGSNTEAFF. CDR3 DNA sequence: TGTGCCAGCAGCTTCCGGGGGTCCAACACTGAAGCTTTCTTT.

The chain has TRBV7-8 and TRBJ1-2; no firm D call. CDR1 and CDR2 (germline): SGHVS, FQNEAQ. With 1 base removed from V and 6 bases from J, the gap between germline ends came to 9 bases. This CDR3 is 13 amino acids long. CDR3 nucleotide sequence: TGTGCCAGCAGCTTAGGTTCAGTCGATGGCTACACCTTC. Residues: CASSLGSVDGYTF.

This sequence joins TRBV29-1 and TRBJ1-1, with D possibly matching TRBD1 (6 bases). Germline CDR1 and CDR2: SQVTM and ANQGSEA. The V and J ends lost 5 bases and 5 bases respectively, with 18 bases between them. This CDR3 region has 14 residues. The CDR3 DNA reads TGCAGCGTTCGCCTCAGGGGCGGCGGAACTGAAGCTTTCTTT. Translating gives CSVRLRGGGTEAFF.